Listed below are T cell receptor beta chains from one sample, sequenced in a study of blood T cell repertoires in COVID-19. The assay was immunoSEQ multiplex PCR, and TCRdb's table has in-frame clones only and misses some. The table lists around 130,000 clones, 80% to 90% of them singletons. The specimen was peripheral blood. The receptors were gathered from a woman aged 45 to 65 with acute or convalescent COVID-19. CDR3s include the opening cysteine and the closing phenylalanine or tryptophan. Fields, in order: D gene, clone size, J gene, V gene, CDR3 DNA, CDR3 protein. D genes are given only for firm matches. Expanded clones are given a class, and other clones once, few, many or no size at all.

D gene: TRBD2
clone size: NA
J gene: TRBJ2-3
V gene: TRBV4-3
CDR3 DNA: TGCGCCAGCAGCCAAGGTAGCGGGAGACGGTTCAGCACAGATACGCAGTATTTT
CDR3 protein: CASSQGSGRRFSTDTQYF

D gene: TRBD1
clone size: NA
J gene: TRBJ2-2
V gene: TRBV2
CDR3 DNA: TGTGCCAGCACCTATTCACGGACAGGGCCCACCGGGGAGCTGTTTTTT
CDR3 protein: CASTYSRTGPTGELFF

D gene: TRBD2
clone size: NA
J gene: TRBJ2-1
V gene: TRBV6-5
CDR3 DNA: TGTGCCAGCAGGCCCGGGACTAGCGGGTACAATGAGCAGTTCTTC
CDR3 protein: CASRPGTSGYNEQFF

D gene: NA
clone size: NA
J gene: TRBJ2-7
V gene: TRBV11-2
CDR3 DNA: TGTGCCAGCAGCTTCGGGACTGGCTACGAGCAGTACTTC
CDR3 protein: CASSFGTGYEQYF

D gene: NA
clone size: NA
J gene: TRBJ2-7
V gene: TRBV5-6
CDR3 DNA: TGTGCCAGCAGCTTGTTCGACGGGATCTACGAGCAGTACTTC
CDR3 protein: CASSLFDGIYEQYF

D gene: TRBD1
clone size: NA
J gene: TRBJ1-2
V gene: TRBV24-1
CDR3 DNA: TGTGCCACCAGTGATTCCGGACAGGGGGCGTTAGAAGCATATGGCTACACCTTC
CDR3 protein: CATSDSGQGALEAYGYTF

D gene: TRBD1
clone size: NA
J gene: TRBJ2-7
V gene: TRBV3-1/TRBV3-2
CDR3 DNA: TGTGCCAGCAGCCATGACCGGGACAGGGGTACCTACGAGCAGTACTTC
CDR3 protein: CASSHDRDRGTYEQYF

D gene: NA
clone size: once
J gene: TRBJ2-7
V gene: TRBV10-3
CDR3 DNA: TGTGCCATAGCCTCGGGTGGGTACGAGCAGTACTTC
CDR3 protein: CAIASGGYEQYF

D gene: TRBD1
clone size: NA
J gene: TRBJ1-6
V gene: TRBV5-4
CDR3 DNA: TGTGCCAGCAGCTGGGGACAGGGTGGGCCATCACCCCTCCACTTT
CDR3 protein: CASSWGQGGPSPLHF

D gene: NA
clone size: many
J gene: TRBJ2-2
V gene: TRBV6-6
CDR3 DNA: TGTGCCAGCAGTTACTCCGGCAGGGGGAACACCGGGGAGCTGTTTTTT
CDR3 protein: CASSYSGRGNTGELFF

D gene: NA
clone size: NA
J gene: TRBJ1-1
V gene: TRBV6-5
CDR3 DNA: TGTGCCAGCAGTTACCAAGGGGACACTGAAGCTTTCTTT
CDR3 protein: CASSYQGDTEAFF

D gene: TRBD1
clone size: NA
J gene: TRBJ1-3
V gene: TRBV5-4
CDR3 DNA: TGTGCCAGCAGCCAGGACAGGGCGGACACCATATATTTT
CDR3 protein: CASSQDRADTIYF

D gene: TRBD1
clone size: NA
J gene: TRBJ2-2
V gene: TRBV19
CDR3 DNA: TGTGCCAGTAGGACAGACAGGGGGCAAGGCGGGGAGCTGTTTTTT
CDR3 protein: CASRTDRGQGGELFF

D gene: TRBD1
clone size: NA
J gene: TRBJ1-1
V gene: TRBV5-1
CDR3 DNA: TGCGCCAGCAGCGGCATCTTGACAGGGGGTGGTAGCACTGAAGCTTTCTTT
CDR3 protein: CASSGILTGGGSTEAFF

D gene: NA
clone size: NA
J gene: TRBJ2-2
V gene: TRBV7-6
CDR3 DNA: TGTGCCAGCAGCTTAACGGGGGTGGAGCTGTTTTTT
CDR3 protein: CASSLTGVELFF

D gene: TRBD1
clone size: NA
J gene: TRBJ1-5
V gene: TRBV7-2
CDR3 DNA: TGTGCCAGCAGCTGGGACAGATATCAGCCCCAGCATTTT
CDR3 protein: CASSWDRYQPQHF

D gene: TRBD1
clone size: NA
J gene: TRBJ2-3
V gene: TRBV10-1
CDR3 DNA: TGCGCCAGCAGTGGGGGGAACAGGGGGGATACGCAGTATTTT
CDR3 protein: CASSGGNRGDTQYF

D gene: TRBD1
clone size: NA
J gene: TRBJ2-7
V gene: TRBV4-1
CDR3 DNA: TGCGCCAGCAGCCGGACAGGAGGTGGGATGGAGGAGCAGTACTTC
CDR3 protein: CASSRTGGGMEEQYF

D gene: NA
clone size: NA
J gene: TRBJ2-1
V gene: TRBV24-1
CDR3 DNA: TGTGCCACCAGTGACTTCAGCCAGGGGATACTGTACAATGAGCAGTTCTTC
CDR3 protein: CATSDFSQGILYNEQFF

D gene: NA
clone size: NA
J gene: TRBJ1-3
V gene: TRBV6-5
CDR3 DNA: TGTGCCAGCAGTTACCAACAGGGCTCTGGAAACACCATATATTTT
CDR3 protein: CASSYQQGSGNTIYF

D gene: NA
clone size: NA
J gene: TRBJ1-2
V gene: TRBV5-1
CDR3 DNA: TGCGCCAGCAGCCCCGGCTCGTTTAAGGGAGGATTGGATGGCTACACCTTC
CDR3 protein: CASSPGSFKGGLDGYTF

D gene: TRBD1
clone size: NA
J gene: TRBJ2-7
V gene: TRBV25-1
CDR3 DNA: TGTGCCAGCAGCACCGGGACAGGGGGCCACGAGCAGTACTTC
CDR3 protein: CASSTGTGGHEQYF

D gene: NA
clone size: NA
J gene: TRBJ2-6
V gene: TRBV20-1
CDR3 DNA: TGCAGTGCTAGTGGCGGTGCTGGGGCCAACGTCCTGACTTTC
CDR3 protein: CSASGGAGANVLTF

D gene: NA
clone size: NA
J gene: TRBJ1-2
V gene: TRBV4-3
CDR3 DNA: TGCGCCAGCAGTTTATACCTGGCAGGGGCCTATGGCTACACCTTC
CDR3 protein: CASSLYLAGAYGYTF

D gene: NA
clone size: NA
J gene: TRBJ1-5
V gene: TRBV19
CDR3 DNA: TGTGCCAGTAGGTCTCCGGGGGTCTATCAGCCCCAGCATTTT
CDR3 protein: CASRSPGVYQPQHF

D gene: NA
clone size: NA
J gene: TRBJ1-5
V gene: TRBV7-2
CDR3 DNA: TGTGCCAGCAGCTTAGGCGGATATAGCAATCAGCCCCAGCATTTT
CDR3 protein: CASSLGGYSNQPQHF